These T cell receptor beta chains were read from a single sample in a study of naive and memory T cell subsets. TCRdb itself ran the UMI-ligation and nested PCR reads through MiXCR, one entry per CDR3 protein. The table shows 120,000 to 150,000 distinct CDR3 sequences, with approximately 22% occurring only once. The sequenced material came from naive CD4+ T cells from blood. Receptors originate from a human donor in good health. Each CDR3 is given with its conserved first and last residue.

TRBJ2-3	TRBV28	CASSFTGGPDTQYF
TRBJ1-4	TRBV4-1	CASSQEKNAGINEKLFF
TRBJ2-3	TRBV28	CASSLSTATSTDTQYF
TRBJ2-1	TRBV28	CAIRGWTYNEQFF
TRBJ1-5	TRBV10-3	CAIGDRDSNQPQHF
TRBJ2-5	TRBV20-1	CSADGQKETQYF
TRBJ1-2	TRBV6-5	CASSTGLGYTF
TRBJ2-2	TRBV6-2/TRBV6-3	CASDEGRGQHRIWELFF
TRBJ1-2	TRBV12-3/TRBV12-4	CASSLVPTNGYTF
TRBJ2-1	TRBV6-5	CASSWRAGNEQFF
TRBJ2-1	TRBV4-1	CASSQVRMGEQFF
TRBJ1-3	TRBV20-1	CSAKTGAGNTIYF
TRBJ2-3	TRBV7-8	CASSLIRGATQYF
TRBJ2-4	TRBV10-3	CAISESPQSGTLKNIQYF
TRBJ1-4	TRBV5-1	CASSSGRTVNEKLFF
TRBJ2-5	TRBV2	CATSWTGPETQYF
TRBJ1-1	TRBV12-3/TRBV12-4	CASSPVAGTEAFF
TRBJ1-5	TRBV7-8	CASSYGDRGHHQPQHF
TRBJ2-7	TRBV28	CASSLAPMSSYEQYF
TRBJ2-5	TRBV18	CASSPLTKETQYF
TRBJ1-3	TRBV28	CASETGNTIYF
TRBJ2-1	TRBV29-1	CSVAGRHYNEQFF
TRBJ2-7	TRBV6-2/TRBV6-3	CASSSLTEQYF
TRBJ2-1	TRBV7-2	CASSLASGSTYNEQFF
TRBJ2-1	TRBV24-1	CATATGQGGYNEQFF
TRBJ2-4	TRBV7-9	CASSFSLAGGGRTKNIQYF
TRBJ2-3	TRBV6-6	CASSYRSGRASTDTQYF